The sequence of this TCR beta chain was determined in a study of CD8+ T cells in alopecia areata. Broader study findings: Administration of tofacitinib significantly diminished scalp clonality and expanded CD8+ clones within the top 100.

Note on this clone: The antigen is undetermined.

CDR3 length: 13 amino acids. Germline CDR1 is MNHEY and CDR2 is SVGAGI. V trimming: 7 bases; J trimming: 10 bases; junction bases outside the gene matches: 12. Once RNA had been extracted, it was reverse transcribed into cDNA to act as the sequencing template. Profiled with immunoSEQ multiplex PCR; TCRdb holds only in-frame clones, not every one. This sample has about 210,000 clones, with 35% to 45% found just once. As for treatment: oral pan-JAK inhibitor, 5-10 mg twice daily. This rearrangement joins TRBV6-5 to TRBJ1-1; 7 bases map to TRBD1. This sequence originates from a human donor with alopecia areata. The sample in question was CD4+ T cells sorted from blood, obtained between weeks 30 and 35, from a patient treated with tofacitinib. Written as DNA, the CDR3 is TGTGCCAGCACGGGACAGACAGGGTGGGGAGCTTTCTTT. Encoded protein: CASTGQTGWGAFF.